One and the same sample provided the 22 T cell receptor beta chains below, sequenced in a study of cytomegalovirus exposure and HLA in healthy donors. The PCR made use of 60 Vbeta and 13 Jbeta primers. The data were produced by immunoSEQ multiplex PCR, yet TCRdb's version contains in-frame clones alone and is incomplete. The data show 75,000 to 90,000 clones, over 70% seen once. The material sequenced was PBMCs. The receptors here all came from a male donor in good health and CMV-seropositive.

Only a few counts were recorded for this clone. The rearrangement joins TRBV28 to TRBJ1-2, with a possible D match to TRBD1 (5 bases). There are 15 residues in the CDR3. Deletions cut 7 bases from V and 1 base from J, with 16 bases between. CDR1 and CDR2 (germline): MDHEN, SYDVKM. The CDR3: CASTSSAGNNYGYTF. The CDR3 region has the DNA TGTGCCAGCACCTCAAGCGCAGGGAATAACTATGGCTACACCTTC.

The chain carries TRBV9 and TRBJ2-2; D perhaps matches TRBD1 (6 bases). Trimming stripped 4 bases from V and 7 bases from J, with 11 bases between. The CDR3 is 13 residues long. The V gene's germline CDR1 is SGDLS and CDR2 YYNGEE. In DNA, the CDR3 is TGTGCCAGCAGCTCACTACAGGGCGGGGAGCTGTTTTTT. Amino acid sequence: CASSSLQGGELFF.

A few counts support this clone. The gene calls are TRBV7-9 and TRBJ1-2; 7 nucleotides match TRBD1. Trimming took 5 bases from V and 6 from J; bases not matched to a gene: 6. The CDR3 is 13 amino acids. Germline CDR1 SEHNR, CDR2 FQNEAQ (reference sequence). CDR3 bases: TGTGCCAGCAGCCTGACAGGGTTTCATGGCTACACCTTC. This translates into CASSLTGFHGYTF.

The J gene is TRBJ2-5, the V gene TRBV30, with D tentatively TRBD2 (5 bases). The CDR3 totals 14 residues. The V gene lost 2 bases and the J gene lost 1 base, with 11 bases spanning the gap. Germline V gene data show CDR1 as GTSNPN and CDR2 as SVGIG (reference sequence). The CDR3, as DNA: TGTGCCTGGAGTAGCCCAGGACTCCAAGAGACCCAGTACTTC. Protein sequence: CAWSSPGLQETQYF.

This chain links TRBV5-1 with TRBJ2-1; the match to TRBD1 covers 8 bases. The CDR3 runs to 14 residues. Germline assignment: CDR1 SGHRS and CDR2 YFSETQ. V shed 4 bases and J 7 bases; nucleotides not matched to a gene: 7. The CDR3 sequence: CASSQTGAINEQFF. CDR3 nucleotide sequence: TGCGCCAGCAGCCAGACAGGGGCTATTAATGAGCAGTTCTTC.

CDR3 loop: CASSAGGVRDEQFF. For the CDR3, the DNA is TGTGCCAGCAGTGCGGGGGGGGTAAGGGATGAGCAGTTCTTC. V usage is TRBV28 and J usage is TRBJ2-1, with TRBD2 matching over 9 bases. This CDR3 is built from 14 residues. Germline V gene sequence: CDR1 MDHEN, CDR2 SYDVKM. Trimming removed 5 bases from V and 8 bases from J; junction bases left unmatched: 7. The whole variable domain, remainder taken from reference TRBV28 and TRBJ2-1, is DVKVTQSSRYLVKRTGEKVFLECVQDMDHENMFWYRQDPGLGLRLIYFSYDVKMKEKGDIPEGYSVSREKKERFSLILESASTNQTSMYLCASSAGGVRDEQFFGPGTRLTVL.

This clone was detected only once. The chain combines TRBV10-3 with TRBJ2-5; 10 positions match TRBD2. Germline V gives CDR1 ENHRY, CDR2 SYGVKD. V was clipped by 4 bases and J by 5 bases; unmatched bases: 1. The CDR3 extends over 13 amino acids. The CDR3 here is CAISASGGETQYF. The CDR3 nucleotides are TGTGCCATCAGTGCTAGCGGGGGTGAGACCCAGTACTTC.

The chain is built from TRBV2 and TRBJ2-5; 9 nucleotides agree with TRBD1. Germline CDR1 SNHLY, CDR2 FYNNEI. The ends lost 7 bases at V and 1 base at J; junction bases unmatched: 7. The CDR3 length is 15 residues. CDR3: CASKKDRGGQETQYF. For the CDR3, the DNA is TGTGCCAGCAAGAAGGACAGGGGAGGCCAAGAGACCCAGTACTTC.

The rearrangement links TRBV4-3 to TRBJ2-5; D is undetermined. Trimming shortened V by 4 bases and J by 1 base, and 19 bases separated the two germline ends. The CDR3 is 17 amino acids. Germline CDR1 LGHNA, CDR2 YSLEER. In DNA form, the CDR3 reads TGCGCCAGCAGCCCGACCCGCCCCCTGCGGATCCAAGAGACCCAGTACTTC. It is translated as CASSPTRPLRIQETQYF.

The chain recombines TRBV5-6 with TRBJ2-7; D perhaps matches TRBD1 (5 bases). Per germline, CDR1 SGHDT and CDR2 YYEEEE. V dropped 5 bases and J dropped 4 bases, with 16 bases sitting between them. CDR3 length equals 14 residues. The CDR3 DNA reads as TGTGCCAGCAGTCTGACCGGCAGGGAATACGAGCAGTACTTC. Residues: CASSLTGREYEQYF. Full variable domain (rest looked up from reference TRBV5-6 and TRBJ2-7): DAGVTQSPTHLIKTRGQQVTLRCSPKSGHDTVSWYQQALGQGPQFIFQYYEEEERQRGNFPDRFSGHQFPNYSSELNVNALLLGDSALYLCASSLTGREYEQYFGPGTRLTVT.

CDR3 sequence (DNA): TGTGCCAGCAGCCGTGGAGGGGAAGGGTGGCCCCAGCATTTT. This codes for CASSRGGEGWPQHF. This chain connects TRBV7-2 to TRBJ1-5, with D possibly being TRBD1 (5 bases). The V and J ends lost 5 bases and 9 bases respectively, with 17 bases between them. The CDR3 is 14 residues long. In germline, CDR1 is SGHTA, CDR2 FQGNSA.

This chain joins TRBV28 and TRBJ2-7; 9 bases are a match to TRBD1. The CDR3 is made up of 14 amino acids. Per germline, CDR1 MDHEN and CDR2 SYDVKM. The V gene end was trimmed by 7 bases and the J gene end by 4 bases; junction bases not matched to a gene: 8. In DNA form, the CDR3 reads TGTGCCAGCAACCTGGACAGGGGACCATACGAGCAGTACTTC. Translating it yields CASNLDRGPYEQYF.

The CDR3: CASSLSQGAAEQFF. The CDR3 DNA sequence: TGCGCCAGCAGCTTGAGTCAGGGGGCAGCTGAGCAGTTCTTC. The genes are TRBV5-1 and TRBJ2-1, with 8 bases aligning to TRBD1. The CDR3 is 14 residues long. CDR1 and CDR2 from the germline V gene are SGHRS and YFSETQ. The J segment lost 9 bases and the V segment lost 1 base, leaving 6 bases of the junction unmatched.

The chain carries TRBV5-1 and TRBJ2-7, with 7 nucleotides matching TRBD1. There are 14 residues in the CDR3. Losses at the gene ends were 0 bases for V and 5 bases for J; bases not matched to a gene: 5. Germline lookup yields CDR1 SGHRS and CDR2 YFSETQ. The CDR3 DNA sequence: TGCGCCAGCAGCTTGGGGGACAGTGAGAACGAGCAGTACTTC. Its translation: CASSLGDSENEQYF.

This clone was found a few times. The sample carries other DNA sequences with the same CDR3. J is TRBJ1-5 and V is TRBV28; D is ambiguous. This CDR3 is built from 13 residues. Trimming stripped 3 bases from V and 4 bases from J, with 7 bases between. Germline assignment: CDR1 MDHEN and CDR2 SYDVKM. Written as DNA, the CDR3 is TGTGCCAGCAGTTTCCCGGGAAATCAGCCCCAGCATTTT. It codes for CASSFPGNQPQHF.

The rearrangement links TRBV2 to TRBJ2-1; 9 positions match TRBD2. This CDR3 has 16 amino acids. Trimming at V came to 3 bases and at J to 10 bases, leaving 13 bases not matched to a gene. Looked up from germline, CDR1 is SNHLY and CDR2 is FYNNEI. CDR3 coding DNA: TGTGCCAGCAGTGACGCTGCGGGAGGGGTAGGTGGCGAGCAGTTCTTC. Its protein is CASSDAAGGVGGEQFF.

The chain recombines TRBV6-5 with TRBJ2-7; TRBD2 matches at 10 bases. CDR3 length equals 15 residues. With V trimmed by 0 bases and J by 4 bases, 3 bases remained unmatched. Germline lookup yields CDR1 MNHEY and CDR2 SVGAGI. The CDR3 bases are TGTGCCAGCAGTTACTCTCTAGCGGGGGCATACGAGCAGTACTTC. This encodes CASSYSLAGAYEQYF.

The chain employs TRBV18 and TRBJ1-2, with D possibly being TRBD1 (5 bases). The germline V and J ends were trimmed by 3 bases and 0 bases, with 8 bases remaining between them. Germline CDR1 is KGHSH and CDR2 is LQKENI. The CDR3 totals 14 residues. In DNA, the CDR3 is TGTGCCAGCTCACCGGACACGGCTAACTATGGCTACACCTTC. Translating it yields CASSPDTANYGYTF. Supplemented by reference TRBV18 and TRBJ1-2, the full variable domain reads NAGVMQNPRHLVRRRGQEARLRCSPMKGHSHVYWYRQLPEEGLKFMVYLQKENIIDESGMPKERFSAEFPKEGPSILRIQQVVRGDSAAYFCASSPDTANYGYTFGSGTRLTVV.

The J gene is TRBJ2-3, the V gene TRBV4-2, with 11 bases aligning to TRBD2. Germline assignment: CDR1 LGHNA and CDR2 YNFKEQ. The J segment lost 3 bases and the V segment lost 1 base, leaving 6 bases of the junction unmatched. The CDR3 covers 17 residues. The DNA of the CDR3 is TGTGCCAGCAGCCAAGGTAGCGGGGGGGCATCTACAGATACGCAGTATTTT. It specifies CASSQGSGGASTDTQYF.

In this sample, this clone turned up once. The V call is TRBV27, the J call TRBJ2-2; tentatively, D is TRBD1 (6 bases). Germline assignment: CDR1 MNHEY and CDR2 SMNVEV (reference sequence). The V end was cut by 7 bases, the J end by 7 bases, with 16 bases between. The CDR3 sequence is 14 residues long. The CDR3 spells CASKMNRDDGELFF. CDR3 coding DNA: TGTGCCAGCAAGATGAACAGGGATGACGGGGAGCTGTTTTTT.

V and J are TRBV7-9 and TRBJ1-1; 7 nucleotides align to TRBD1. CDR3 length: 13 amino acids. Germline values: CDR1 SEHNR, CDR2 FQNEAQ (reference sequence). With V trimmed by 6 bases and J by 2 bases, 3 bases remained unmatched. The CDR3 DNA follows: TGTGCCAGCAGGACAGGGAGAAACACTGAAGCTTTCTTT. This sequence encodes CASRTGRNTEAFF.

CDR3 in DNA: TGTGCTAGTGGTTCCGGACAGGGAGGAGACTATGGCTACACCTTC. It codes for CASGSGQGGDYGYTF. This rearrangement joins TRBV12-5 to TRBJ1-2; the match to TRBD1 covers 8 bases. CDR1 is LGHNT and CDR2 is FRNRAP in the germline V gene. V trimming: 4 bases; J trimming: 3 bases; junction bases outside the gene matches: 7. This CDR3 region has 15 residues.